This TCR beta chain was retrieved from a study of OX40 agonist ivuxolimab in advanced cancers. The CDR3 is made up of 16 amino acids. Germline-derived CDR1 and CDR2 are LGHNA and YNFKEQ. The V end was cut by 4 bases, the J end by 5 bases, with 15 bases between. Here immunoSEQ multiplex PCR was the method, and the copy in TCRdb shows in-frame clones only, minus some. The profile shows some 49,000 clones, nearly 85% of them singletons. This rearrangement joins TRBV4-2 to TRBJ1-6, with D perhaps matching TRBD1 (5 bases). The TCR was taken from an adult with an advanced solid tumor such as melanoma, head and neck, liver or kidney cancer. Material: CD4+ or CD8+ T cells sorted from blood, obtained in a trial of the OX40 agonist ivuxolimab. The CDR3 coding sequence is TGTGCCAGCAGCCTTGGGGCGGTTCGGGATAATTCACCCCTCCACTTT. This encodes CASSLGAVRDNSPLHF.